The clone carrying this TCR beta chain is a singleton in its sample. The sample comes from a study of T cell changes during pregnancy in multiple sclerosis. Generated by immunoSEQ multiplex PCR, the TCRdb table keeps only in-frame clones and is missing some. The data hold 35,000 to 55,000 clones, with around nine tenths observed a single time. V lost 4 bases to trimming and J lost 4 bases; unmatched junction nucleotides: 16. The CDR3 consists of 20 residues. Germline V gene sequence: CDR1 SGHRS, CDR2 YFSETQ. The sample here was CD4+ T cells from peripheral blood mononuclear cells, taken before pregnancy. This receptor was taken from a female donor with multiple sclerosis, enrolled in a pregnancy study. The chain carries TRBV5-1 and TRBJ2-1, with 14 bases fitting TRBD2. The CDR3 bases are TGCGCCAGCAGCACCGGGACTAGCGGGAGAGTGGGGGGGGTATACAATGAGCAGTTCTTC. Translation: CASSTGTSGRVGGVYNEQFF.